The clone carrying this T cell receptor beta chain was observed at least ten times. What it binds is not known. The source of the sample is a study of T cells in Graves' hyperthyroidism and ophthalmopathy. Looking at the study overall: The blood sample was taken at first diagnosis, before treatment began.

From RNA transcripts, TCR beta CDR3 regions were amplified. Researchers ran a first-round RT-PCR on the TCR CDR3 using the HTBI primer set. Using its own MiXCR run on the multiplex PCR reads, TCRdb lists one record per CDR3 protein. The sample lists a few hundred thousand distinct CDR3 sequences, roughly 14% seen once, with less than 25% in the top ten. Points from the study as a whole: Blood held most thyroid clonotypes expanded above 0.001 frequency.

Germline values: CDR1 SGHRS, CDR2 YFSETQ. CDR3 length: 13 amino acids. Trimming removed 2 bases from V and 5 bases from J, with 10 bases in between. The patients, who ranged from 18 to 65 in age, presented with newly diagnosed hyperthyroidism lasting under 2 months. Uncontrolled infection, other autoimmune disease, pregnancy and lactation each barred patients from inclusion. The clonotype was recovered from a man aged 25-45 years with Graves' hyperthyroidism that later progressed to Graves' ophthalmopathy. V and J are TRBV5-1 and TRBJ1-1; tentative D call: TRBD1 (5 bases). Material for sequencing was blood. The CDR3, as DNA: TGCGCCAGCAGCTTTCAGGGAAGAACTGAAGCTTTCTTT. It translates to CASSFQGRTEAFF.